This T cell receptor (beta chain) was documented in a study of T cell repertoires in aging, cancer and after chemotherapy. Across the study: The whole study produced a dataset of around 9 million TCR reads.

Rearranged V-D-J TRB sequences were amplified with a mixed TRB-A/B primer pool. TCRdb reanalysed the multiplex PCR reads using MiXCR and keeps one entry per CDR3 protein. The sample records about 2,000 distinct CDR3 sequences, about 34% being singletons. The trim removed 3 bases at V and 6 bases at J, leaving 11 bases unmatched. The CDR3 is 18 amino acids. Germline V lookup: CDR1 MNHEY, CDR2 SMNVEV (reference sequence). TCR beta rearrangements were amplified from peripheral blood genomic DNA. The specimen sequenced was blood. The chain combines TRBV27 with TRBJ2-3; TRBD2 matches at 14 bases. The sequence came from a human donor with a blood cancer. In nucleotides, the CDR3 is TGTGCCAGCAGTTTGAGTCCGCCGGGACTAGCGGGGGCCGATACGCAGTATTTT. Its protein is CASSLSPPGLAGADTQYF.